The clone carrying this T cell receptor beta chain came up many times. The CDR3 loop spans 14 amino acids. The V segment lost 1 base and the J segment 10 bases; nucleotides outside the gene matches: 7. Germline V gives CDR1 SGHAT, CDR2 FQNNGV. These data come from a study of spatial heterogeneity in lung cancer. Overall study context: Among detected sequences, beta-chain ones consistently exceeded alpha-chain ones in number. The study observed each unique TCR and UMI combination more than ten times on average in raw reads.

Using its own MiXCR run on the 5' RACE reads, TCRdb lists one record per CDR3 protein. Among about 12,000 distinct CDR3 sequences, about 6% were seen once, and the ten largest hold approximately 10%. The time point is: sample taken at primary tumor resection. Material for sequencing was whole RNA from tumor, nontumor lung or frozen PBMC, left unsorted. The cohort: approximately 74 early-stage, untreated non-small cell lung cancer patients. This TCR was recovered from a male donor with early-stage non-small cell lung cancer. The specimen was normal lung tissue next to the tumor, collected at surgery. The chain uses TRBV11-2 and TRBJ2-1, with 7 nucleotides matching TRBD2. The CDR3 DNA follows: TGTGCCAGCAGCTTAGGAAATAGGGGACTAGAGCAGTTCTTC. It codes for CASSLGNRGLEQFF.